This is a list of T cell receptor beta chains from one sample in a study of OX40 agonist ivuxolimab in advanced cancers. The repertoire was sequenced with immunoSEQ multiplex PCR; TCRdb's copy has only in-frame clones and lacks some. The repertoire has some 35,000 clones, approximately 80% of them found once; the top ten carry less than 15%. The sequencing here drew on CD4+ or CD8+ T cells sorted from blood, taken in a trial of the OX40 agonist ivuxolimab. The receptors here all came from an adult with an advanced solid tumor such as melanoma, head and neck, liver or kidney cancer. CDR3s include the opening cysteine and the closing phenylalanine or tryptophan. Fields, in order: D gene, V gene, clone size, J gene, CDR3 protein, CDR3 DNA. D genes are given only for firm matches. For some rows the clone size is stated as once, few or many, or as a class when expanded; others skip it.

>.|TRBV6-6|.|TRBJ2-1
CASSFPRTYNEQFF
TGTGCCAGCAGTTTTCCCCGAACCTACAATGAGCAGTTCTTC
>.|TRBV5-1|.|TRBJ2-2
CASSLDGGPGELFF
TGCGCCAGCAGCTTGGATGGGGGGCCCGGGGAGCTGTTTTTT
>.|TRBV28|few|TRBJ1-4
CASSFLEKLFF
TGTGCCAGCAGTTTTTTAGAAAAACTGTTTTTT
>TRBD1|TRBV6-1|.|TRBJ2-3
CASRDRPRGTDTQYF
TGTGCCAGCAGGGACAGGCCCCGGGGCACAGATACGCAGTATTTT
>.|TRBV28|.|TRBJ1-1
CASSPQGAGSTEAFF
TGTGCCAGCAGCCCACAGGGAGCGGGGAGCACTGAAGCTTTCTTT
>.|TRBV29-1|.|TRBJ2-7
CSVGGLRTEEQYF
TGCAGCGTTGGGGGACTCCGGACGGAGGAGCAGTACTTC
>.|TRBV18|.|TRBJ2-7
CASSPSQDPTYEQYF
TGTGCCAGCTCACCTTCCCAGGACCCAACCTACGAGCAGTACTTC
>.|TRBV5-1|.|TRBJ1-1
CASSRAGAQEAFF
TGCGCCAGCTCTAGGGCAGGGGCGCAGGAAGCTTTCTTT
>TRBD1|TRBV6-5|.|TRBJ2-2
CASRYRGTGELFF
TGTGCCAGCAGATACAGGGGCACCGGGGAGCTGTTTTTT
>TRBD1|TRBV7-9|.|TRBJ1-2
CASSLKGGEGYTF
TGTGCCAGCAGCTTAAAAGGGGGCGAGGGCTACACCTTC
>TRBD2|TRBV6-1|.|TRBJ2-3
CASSKPGAGEDTQYF
TGTGCCAGCAGCAAGCCGGGCGCGGGGGAGGATACGCAGTATTTT
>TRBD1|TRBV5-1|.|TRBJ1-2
CASSFQPGGDPYGYTF
TGCGCCAGCAGCTTCCAACCAGGGGGCGACCCCTATGGCTACACCTTC
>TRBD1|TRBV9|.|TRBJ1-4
CASSGTGVGANEKLFF
TGTGCCAGCAGCGGGACAGGGGTTGGAGCTAATGAAAAACTGTTTTTT
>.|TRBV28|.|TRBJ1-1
CASSPQGRGEAFF
TGTGCCAGCAGTCCACAGGGAAGGGGCGAAGCTTTCTTT
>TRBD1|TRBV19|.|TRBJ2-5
CASSNRGLGQETQYF
TGTGCCAGTAGTAACAGGGGCTTGGGACAAGAGACCCAGTACTTC
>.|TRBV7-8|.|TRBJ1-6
CASSVGGSYNSPLHF
TGTGCCAGCAGCGTCGGGGGATCCTATAATTCACCCCTCCACTTT
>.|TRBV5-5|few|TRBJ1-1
CASSLRAEQQNTEAFF
TGTGCCAGCAGCTTGCGAGCGGAACAGCAGAACACTGAAGCTTTCTTT
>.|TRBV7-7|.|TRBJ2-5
CASGRGDGHVETQYF
TGTGCCAGCGGCAGAGGGGATGGGCACGTGGAGACCCAGTACTTC
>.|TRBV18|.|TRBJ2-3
CASGEGGADTQYF
TGTGCCAGCGGGGAAGGAGGAGCAGATACGCAGTATTTT
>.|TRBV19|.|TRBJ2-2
CASSASAQNTGELFF
TGTGCCAGTAGTGCATCCGCGCAGAACACCGGGGAGCTGTTTTTT
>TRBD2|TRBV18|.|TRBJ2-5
CASSPRTSGVETQYF
TGTGCCAGCTCACCCAGGACTAGCGGGGTTGAGACCCAGTACTTC
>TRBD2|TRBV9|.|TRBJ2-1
CASSQGLAGLGFNEQFF
TGTGCCAGCAGCCAGGGACTAGCGGGACTGGGGTTCAATGAGCAGTTCTTC
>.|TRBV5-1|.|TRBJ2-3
CASKAVLSQGTDTQYF
TGCGCCAGCAAGGCGGTTCTCAGTCAAGGCACAGATACGCAGTATTTT
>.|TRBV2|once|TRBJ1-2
CASSEQTRGYTF
TGTGCCAGCAGTGAACAGACGAGGGGCTACACCTTC
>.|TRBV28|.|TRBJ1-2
CASSPPGRRGDYGYTF
TGTGCCAGCAGTCCCCCGGGGAGGCGGGGGGACTATGGCTACACCTTC
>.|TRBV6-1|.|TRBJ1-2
CASSEPGTGNYGYTF
TGTGCCAGCAGTGAGCCTGGGACGGGGAACTATGGCTACACCTTC
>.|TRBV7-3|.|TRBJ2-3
CASSRGPDTQYF
TGTGCCAGCAGCCGCGGGCCAGATACGCAGTATTTT
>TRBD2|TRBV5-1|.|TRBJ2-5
CASSPGLAAPKTQYF
TGCGCCAGCAGCCCGGGACTAGCGGCCCCCAAGACCCAGTACTTC
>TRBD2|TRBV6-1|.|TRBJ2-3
CASSEILAGGLDTQYF
TGTGCCAGCAGTGAAATATTAGCGGGGGGGCTAGATACGCAGTATTTT
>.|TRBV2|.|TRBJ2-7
CASSGQDEQYF
TGTGCCAGCAGTGGGCAGGACGAGCAGTACTTC
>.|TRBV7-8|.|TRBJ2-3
CASSLRSRGSTDTQYF
TGTGCCAGCAGCTTACGATCGCGGGGAAGCACAGATACGCAGTATTTT
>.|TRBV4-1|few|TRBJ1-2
CASSLSLGSLGYTF
TGCGCCAGCAGCTTAAGTTTGGGCTCGTTAGGCTACACCTTC
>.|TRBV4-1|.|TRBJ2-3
CASSQVRGLRIDTQYF
TGCGCCAGCAGCCAAGTCCGCGGGCTAAGAATAGATACGCAGTATTTT
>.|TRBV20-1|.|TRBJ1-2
CSASGGIYTF
TGCAGTGCTAGTGGCGGAATTTACACCTTC
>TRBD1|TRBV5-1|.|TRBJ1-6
CASSPNSGQERSPLHF
TGCGCCAGCAGCCCTAACTCCGGACAGGAGCGCTCACCCCTCCACTTT
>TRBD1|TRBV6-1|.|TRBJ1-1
CASTQGGPERFF
TGTGCCAGCACTCAGGGGGGCCCTGAACGCTTCTTT
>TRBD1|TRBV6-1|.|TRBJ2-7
CASSARDRASEQYF
TGTGCCAGCAGTGCCCGGGACAGGGCAAGCGAGCAGTACTTC
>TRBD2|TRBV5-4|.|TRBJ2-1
CASSILAVHNEQFF
TGTGCCAGCAGCATACTAGCGGTCCACAATGAGCAGTTCTTC
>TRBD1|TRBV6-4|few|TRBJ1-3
CASSATGTGSSSGNTIYF
TGTGCCAGCAGTGCCACCGGGACAGGCTCAAGCTCTGGAAACACCATATATTTT
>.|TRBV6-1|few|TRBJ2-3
CASSEGGRATDTQYF
TGTGCCAGCAGTGAAGGTGGTCGGGCCACAGATACGCAGTATTTT
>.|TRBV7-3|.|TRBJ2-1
CASSLGLVPNEQFF
TGTGCCAGCAGCTTAGGGCTAGTCCCCAATGAGCAGTTCTTC
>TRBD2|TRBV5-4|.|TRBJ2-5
CASSSNGGRASGETQYF
TGTGCCAGCAGCTCCAATGGGGGGAGGGCCTCGGGAGAGACCCAGTACTTC
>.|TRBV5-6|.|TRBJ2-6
CASSLDPGTAGANVLTF
TGTGCCAGCAGCTTGGACCCCGGGACTGCTGGGGCCAACGTCCTGACTTTC
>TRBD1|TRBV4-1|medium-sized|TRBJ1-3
CASSQVTGISGNTIYF
TGCGCCAGCAGCCAAGTGACAGGGATCTCTGGAAACACCATATATTTT
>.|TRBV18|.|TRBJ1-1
CASSPRGGPEAFF
TGTGCCAGCTCCCCCAGAGGGGGGCCTGAAGCTTTCTTT
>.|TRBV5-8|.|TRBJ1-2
CASSLSERGYTF
TGTGCCAGCAGCTTGTCAGAGAGGGGCTACACCTTC
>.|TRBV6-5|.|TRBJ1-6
CASSLTGLSYNSPLHF
TGTGCCAGCAGTTTAACCGGACTCTCCTATAATTCACCCCTCCACTTT
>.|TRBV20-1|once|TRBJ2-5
CSVVGDETQYF
TGCAGTGTAGTGGGCGACGAGACCCAGTACTTC
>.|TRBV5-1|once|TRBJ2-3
CASSWGTDTQYF
TGCGCCAGCAGCTGGGGCACAGATACGCAGTATTTT